This entry lists 18 T cell receptor beta chains sequenced from one sample in a study of cytomegalovirus exposure and HLA in healthy donors. Primers for the PCR totalled 60 Vbeta and 13 Jbeta. Method: immunoSEQ multiplex PCR; TCRdb's copy keeps in-frame clones and lacks some. The profile shows about 240,000 clones, more than 75% of them singletons. Sequencing was done on a sample of PBMCs. These receptors were obtained from a girl aged 2 to 9 in good health and CMV-seronegative.

V gene TRBV5-4 combines with J gene TRBJ2-1; D is unresolved. The V end lost 4 bases, the J end lost 2 bases, and 13 bases lay between the germline ends. CDR1 is SGHNT, CDR2 YYREEE, per germline (reference sequence). The CDR3 runs to 15 residues. CDR3 amino acids: CASSPREATYNEQFF. The DNA of the CDR3 is TGTGCCAGCAGCCCTCGCGAGGCCACCTACAATGAGCAGTTCTTC. Supplemented by reference TRBV5-4 and TRBJ2-1, the full variable domain reads ETGVTQSPTHLIKTRGQQVTLRCSSQSGHNTVSWYQQALGQGPQFIFQYYREEENGRGNFPPRFSGLQFPNYSSELNVNALELDDSALYLCASSPREATYNEQFFGPGTRLTVL.

The rearrangement uses TRBV5-1 and TRBJ1-1; 7 nucleotides agree with TRBD1. The germline V gene has CDR1 SGHRS and CDR2 YFSETQ. This CDR3 has 16 residues. After removal of 5 bases from V and 4 bases from J, the junction contained 14 bases not matched to a gene. The CDR3 protein is CASSSLRQGGSTEAFF. The CDR3 region has the DNA TGCGCCAGCAGTTCACTTCGACAGGGAGGAAGCACTGAAGCTTTCTTT.

CDR3 DNA: TGTGCCAGCAGCTTAGGGGCCCCTAGCAGGGGGAAAGAGACCCAGTACTTC. Protein product: CASSLGAPSRGKETQYF. The chain couples TRBV11-2 to TRBJ2-5; 7 nucleotides agree with TRBD1. Germline-derived CDR1 and CDR2 are SGHAT and FQNNGV. This CDR3 is 17 amino acids long. V trimming: 1 base; J trimming: 3 bases; junction bases outside the gene matches: 11. Filled out from reference TRBV11-2 and TRBJ2-5, the complete variable domain reads EAGVAQSPRYKIIEKRQSVAFWCNPISGHATLYWYQQILGQGPKLLIQFQNNGVVDDSQLPKDRFSAERLKGVDSTLKIQPAKLEDSAVYLCASSLGAPSRGKETQYFGPGTRLLVL.

The chain carries TRBV6-1 and TRBJ2-2; D may be TRBD1 (5 bases). CDR1 is MNHNS, CDR2 SASEGT, per germline. Trimming took 2 bases from V and 4 from J, leaving 14 bases between them. The CDR3 covers 16 residues. The CDR3 reads CASSERRRGLTGELFF. DNA for the CDR3: TGTGCCAGCAGTGAACGACGTAGGGGCCTCACCGGGGAGCTGTTTTTT.

The chain uses TRBV19 and TRBJ1-5, with 8 bases identical to TRBD1. Per germline, CDR1 LNHDA and CDR2 SQIVND (reference sequence). J was trimmed by 0 bases and V by 6 bases; bases with no gene match: 4. The CDR3 is made up of 15 amino acids. CDR3: CASSRTGTSNQPQHF. The DNA for the CDR3 is TGTGCCAGTAGCCGGACAGGGACTAGCAATCAGCCCCAGCATTTT.

This chain joins TRBV6-5 and TRBJ2-1, with D tentatively TRBD2 (5 bases). V was trimmed by 5 bases and J by 8 bases, leaving 13 bases between them. The CDR3 runs to 13 residues. CDR1 is MNHEY, CDR2 SVGAGI, per germline. CDR3 sequence: CASSLTRRDEQFF. The CDR3 bases are TGTGCCAGCAGTCTTACTAGGCGCGATGAGCAGTTCTTC.

CDR3 residues: CASSLWQVNTGELFF. The DNA of the CDR3 is TGTGCCAGCAGCTTATGGCAGGTGAACACCGGGGAGCTGTTTTTT. V is TRBV7-6 and J is TRBJ2-2; D remains unclear. Germline CDR1 reads SGHVS; CDR2 reads FNYEAQ. CDR3 length equals 15 residues. V was shortened by 2 bases and J by 1 base, with 8 bases between the two germline ends.

This chain uses TRBV5-1 with TRBJ2-7; TRBD2 matches at 8 bases. The CDR3 covers 14 residues. Per germline, CDR1 SGHRS and CDR2 YFSETQ. V was pared by 0 bases and J by 2 bases, with 1 base of the junction left unmatched. The CDR3 sequence is CASSLGGLAYEQYF. The DNA for the CDR3 is TGCGCCAGCAGCTTGGGGGGACTAGCCTACGAGCAGTACTTC.

The gene calls are TRBV1 and TRBJ2-7; the D call of TRBD2 is as the table states it, not checked on the DNA. TRBV1 is recorded as a pseudogene. This CDR3 region has 17 residues. CDR3 DNA sequence: TGCACCAGCAGCCAAGATGCCCCGAAGCGGGAGGCCGACGAGCAGTACTTC. It is translated as CTSSQDAPKREADEQYF.

This chain joins TRBV4-2 and TRBJ2-7; 9 bases agree with TRBD2. The V gene end was trimmed by 1 base and the J gene end by 0 bases; junction bases not matched to a gene: 1. Germline V gives CDR1 LGHNA, CDR2 YNFKEQ. The CDR3 sequence is 15 residues long. DNA of the CDR3: TGTGCCAGCAGCCAAGTAGCGGGGGTCTCCTACGAGCAGTACTTC. Encoded protein: CASSQVAGVSYEQYF.

J is TRBJ2-5 and V is TRBV5-1; 7 bases match TRBD2. The J call may be incorrect, as the DNA end agrees better with TRBJ2-7. The CDR3 spans 15 residues. Germline loops: CDR1 SGHRS, CDR2 YFSETQ. CDR3: CASSLDWGGSYEQYF. CDR3 in DNA: TGCGCCAGCAGCTTGGATTGGGGGGGCTCCTACGAGCAGTACTTC.

In this sample, this clone turned up a few times. This chain joins TRBV6-5 and TRBJ2-7; TRBD2 aligns across 8 bases. The CDR3 is made up of 14 amino acids. CDR1 and CDR2 (germline): MNHEY, SVGAGI. V trimming: 2 bases; J trimming: 3 bases; junction bases outside the gene matches: 3. The CDR3, as DNA: TGTGCCAGCAGTTACCTGGGACTAGACTACGAGCAGTACTTC. Translating gives CASSYLGLDYEQYF.

This clone has only a few counts. This rearrangement joins TRBV12-5 to TRBJ2-7, with 8 bases that match TRBD2. This CDR3 comprises 16 residues. V shed 0 bases, J shed 6 bases, and the junction held 10 bases outside the gene matches. Germline V CDR1 and CDR2: LGHNT, FRNRAP. This CDR3 is CASGLVLREGLGEQYF. The DNA of the CDR3 is TGTGCTAGTGGTTTGGTACTACGGGAGGGCCTGGGCGAGCAGTACTTC. The variable domain in full, with the rest retrieved from reference TRBV12-5 and TRBJ2-7, is DARVTQTPRHKVTEMGQEVTMRCQPILGHNTVFWYRQTMMQGLELLAYFRNRAPLDDSGMPKDRFSAEMPDATLATLKIQPSEPRDSAVYFCASGLVLREGLGEQYFGPGTRLTVT.

The sample holds one count of this clone. The rearrangement uses TRBV5-1 and TRBJ1-2, with D possibly TRBD1 on 6 matching bases. CDR1 and CDR2 (germline): SGHRS, YFSETQ. The CDR3 consists of 14 residues. The ends were cut back, 0 bases at V and 3 bases at J, with 9 bases in the middle. CDR3 bases: TGCGCCAGCAGCTTGGGAAGGACAGACTATGGCTACACCTTC. This gives the protein CASSLGRTDYGYTF. Looking up the rest from reference TRBV5-1 and TRBJ1-2 gives the full variable domain: KAGVTQTPRYLIKTRGQQVTLSCSPISGHRSVSWYQQTPGQGLQFLFEYFSETQRNKGNFPGRFSGRQFSNSRSEMNVSTLELGDSALYLCASSLGRTDYGYTFGSGTRLTVV.

The rearrangement links TRBV30 to TRBJ2-1; 7 bases map to TRBD1. CDR1 and CDR2 (germline): GTSNPN, SVGIG (reference sequence). The CDR3 extends over 13 amino acids. The trim removed 3 bases at V and 5 bases at J, leaving 4 bases unmatched. CDR3 in amino acids: CAWSKDRHNEQFF. For the CDR3, the DNA is TGTGCCTGGAGCAAGGACAGGCACAATGAGCAGTTCTTC.

The chain joins TRBV30 to TRBJ1-5, with D possibly TRBD1 on 5 matching bases. V gave up 0 bases and J gave up 0 bases, with 15 bases separating them. Per the germline V gene, CDR1 is GTSNPN and CDR2 is SVGIG (reference sequence). CDR3 length: 17 residues. The CDR3: CAWSVSRGPYSNQPQHF. CDR3 DNA: TGTGCCTGGAGTGTAAGTAGGGGCCCTTATAGCAATCAGCCCCAGCATTTT. Based on the CDR3 plus reference TRBV30 and TRBJ1-5, the full variable domain is SQTIHQWPATLVQPVGSPLSLECTVEGTSNPNLYWYRQAAGRGLQLLFYSVGIGQISSEVPQNLSASRPQDRQFILSSKKLLLSDSGFYLCAWSVSRGPYSNQPQHFGDGTRLSIL.

This rearrangement joins TRBV6-6 to TRBJ2-1, with 9 bases aligning to TRBD1. This CDR3 has 15 residues. Germline CDR1 and CDR2: MNHNY and SVGAGI (reference sequence). The V segment lost 4 bases and the J segment 9 bases; nucleotides outside the gene matches: 10. Here the CDR3 reads CASSFPGTGSGEQFF. The CDR3 DNA reads TGTGCCAGCAGTTTCCCCGGGACAGGGAGCGGTGAGCAGTTCTTC.

V gene TRBV21-1 combines with J gene TRBJ2-5; the D call of TRBD1 is as the table states it, not checked on the DNA. TRBV21-1 is marked as a pseudogene. The CDR3 length is 17 residues. This CDR3 is CASSKKGTRDDQETQYF. CDR3 coding DNA: TGTGCCAGCAGCAAAAAAGGCACCAGGGATGACCAAGAGACCCAGTACTTC.